The clone carrying this T cell receptor (beta chain) was seen a single time. The antigen is undetermined. An end of the junction differs from the germline gene, which may be a read error. The sample is drawn from a study of T cell responses to AZD1222 COVID-19 vaccine. Study findings and constraints: Donors in the cohort were predominantly white British and more often female, and clonal diversity was possibly underestimated.

The CDR3 extends over 16 amino acids. The germline V gene has CDR1 SGHRS and CDR2 YFSETQ. Only in-frame clones appear in the TCRdb table, and some are missing; sequencing was by immunoSEQ multiplex PCR. The repertoire holds roughly 250,000 clones, with 90% to 95% as singletons. This chain uses TRBV5-1 with TRBJ2-7; 8 nucleotides agree with TRBD1. The material was peripheral blood, obtained on day 0 of AZD1222 vaccination. The sequence derives from an adult in good health. The CDR3 sequence is CASSLVPQQGGYEQYF. The CDR3, as DNA: TGCGCCAGCAGTTTGGTGCCGCAACAGGGGGGCTACGAGCAGTACTTC.